The TCR beta chain under discussion was sequenced for a study of identifying expanded T cells in peripheral blood. This table comes from immunoSEQ multiplex PCR, and its TCRdb copy is limited to in-frame clones, with some not included. This sample carries approximately 120,000 clones, 88% of them seen once, and the ten largest clones take about 8.6%. This TCR was sampled from a person between 18 and 75 years old in good health. Sequenced sample: blood.

The CDR3, as DNA: TGTGCCAGCAGTTTGGCCGAGCATGAGCAGTTCTTC. Its protein product is CASSLAEHEQFF. The chain uses TRBV28 and TRBJ2-1; D remains ambiguous. This CDR3 contains 12 residues. V was shortened by 3 bases and J by 8 bases, with 8 bases between the two germline ends. Germline CDR1 reads MDHEN; CDR2 reads SYDVKM.